Shown below are 25 T cell receptor beta chains from a single sample sequenced in a study of shared clonotypes between healthy human individuals. Using immunoSEQ multiplex PCR, the repertoire was profiled, and TCRdb retains in-frame clones only, with some absent. The sample holds 150,000 to 200,000 clones; about 93% are singletons and the top ten take more than 0.065%. Specimen: naive CD4+ T cells sorted from blood. The subset denotes: CD45RA+ positively selected. The receptors originated from a young woman in good health.

The chain combines TRBV7-9 with TRBJ2-7; 8 bases match TRBD1. The CDR3 is 15 amino acids. The germline V gene encodes CDR1 SEHNR and CDR2 FQNEAQ (reference sequence). Losses at the gene ends were 5 bases for V and 7 bases for J; bases not matched to a gene: 13. The DNA for the CDR3 is TGTGCCAGCAGCCCCACCCCAGGGGGCGCGGGGGAGCAGTACTTC. This translates into CASSPTPGGAGEQYF.

The J gene is TRBJ2-1, the V gene TRBV7-2; TRBD2 aligns across 7 bases. Germline values: CDR1 SGHTA, CDR2 FQGNSA. The V gene end was trimmed by 1 base and the J gene end by 7 bases; junction bases not matched to a gene: 13. The length of the CDR3 is 17 residues. In DNA, the CDR3 is TGTGCCAGCAGCTTAGGTAATGGGCGGGACGGGAGGAATGAGCAGTTCTTC. It translates to CASSLGNGRDGRNEQFF.

This clone was seen only once. The chain couples TRBV10-3 to TRBJ1-2, with D unresolved. The CDR3 has 14 residues. With 11 bases removed from V and 5 bases from J, the gap between germline ends came to 21 bases. The germline CDR1 and CDR2 sequences are ENHRY and SYGVKD. Here the CDR3 reads CASSVYGEDYGYTF. As DNA, the CDR3 is TGTGCCTCATCGGTTTACGGCGAGGATTATGGCTACACCTTC.

This sequence joins TRBV15 and TRBJ2-2; perhaps TRBD1 as D (6 bases). Looked up from germline, CDR1 is LNHNV and CDR2 is YYDKDF (reference sequence). The CDR3 covers 16 residues. With 1 base removed from V and 2 bases from J, the gap between germline ends came to 11 bases. The CDR3 region is CATSRAPGHNTGELFF. In nucleotides, the CDR3 is TGTGCCACCAGCAGAGCTCCGGGACACAACACCGGGGAGCTGTTTTTT. The variable domain in full, with the rest retrieved from reference TRBV15 and TRBJ2-2, is DAMVIQNPRYQVTQFGKPVTLSCSQTLNHNVMYWYQQKSSQAPKLLFHYYDKDFNNEADTPDNFQSRRPNTSFCFLDIRSPGLGDTAMYLCATSRAPGHNTGELFFGEGSRLTVL.

This chain joins TRBV29-1 and TRBJ2-5; a weak D match, TRBD2 (8 bases). V was cut by 7 bases and J by 2 bases, with 20 bases left in between. The V gene's germline CDR1 is SQVTM and CDR2 ANQGSEA. The length of the CDR3 is 15 residues. CDR3 nucleotide sequence: TGCAGCGCAGGGGGTCTAGCGGGTCATCAAGAGACCCAGTACTTC. The encoded protein is CSAGGLAGHQETQYF.

The genes are TRBV28 and TRBJ2-7; a weak D match, TRBD1 (6 bases). CDR3 length: 15 residues. Between the trimmed V and J ends, which lost 7 bases and 3 bases, there was a span of 19 bases. Germline lookup yields CDR1 MDHEN and CDR2 SYDVKM. The DNA of the CDR3 is TGTGCCAGCAATAAGTGGGGGCGAAGTTACTACGAGCAGTACTTC. It encodes CASNKWGRSYYEQYF.

The chain employs TRBV28 and TRBJ2-7, with 11 nucleotides matching TRBD1. This CDR3 has 15 amino acids. Trimming cost V 3 bases and J 4 bases; bases outside gene matches: 5. The V gene's germline CDR1 is MDHEN and CDR2 SYDVKM. In DNA, the CDR3 is TGTGCCAGCAGTTTGGGACAGGGGGGATTGTACGAGCAGTACTTC. Its translation is CASSLGQGGLYEQYF.

This clone was counted once. The chain has TRBV7-9 and TRBJ2-7; TRBD2 aligns across 10 bases. V trimming: 1 base; J trimming: 2 bases; junction bases outside the gene matches: 2. Germline loops: CDR1 SEHNR, CDR2 FQNEAQ (reference sequence). The CDR3 length is 15 residues. The CDR3 DNA sequence: TGTGCCAGCAGCTTAGGAACTAGCGGGACCTACGAGCAGTACTTC. Its protein is CASSLGTSGTYEQYF.

J is TRBJ2-7 and V is TRBV4-2; 13 nucleotides match TRBD2. The V gene's germline CDR1 is LGHNA and CDR2 YNFKEQ. After removal of 6 bases from V and 3 bases from J, the junction contained 2 bases not matched to a gene. The CDR3 has 14 residues. In DNA form, the CDR3 reads TGTGCCAGCAGACTAGCGGGAGGGCTCTACGAGCAGTACTTC. It codes for CASRLAGGLYEQYF.

J is TRBJ1-2 and V is TRBV6-5; D unresolved. V lost 5 bases, J lost 3 bases, and 13 bases lay in between. Germline CDR1 reads MNHEY; CDR2 reads SVGAGI. The CDR3 spans 14 residues. DNA of the CDR3: TGTGCCAGCAGTCCTAACGAGGGCCACTATGGCTACACCTTC. Its translation: CASSPNEGHYGYTF.

The chain joins TRBV2 to TRBJ1-5; D is undetermined. The CDR3 covers 14 residues. Trimming pared 7 bases from V and 7 bases from J, leaving 17 bases between. CDR1 and CDR2 from the germline V gene are SNHLY and FYNNEI. CDR3 in amino acids: CASTNDVGGQPQHF. For the CDR3, the DNA is TGTGCCAGCACCAATGATGTCGGCGGGCAGCCCCAGCATTTT.

This clone was recorded a few times. The chain is built from TRBV10-3 and TRBJ2-7, with no clear D. The V end lost 4 bases, the J end lost 2 bases, and 12 bases lay between the germline ends. The V gene's germline CDR1 is ENHRY and CDR2 SYGVKD. The CDR3 is 14 amino acids. The CDR3 DNA follows: TGTGCCATCAGTGGGGAACGAAGCGCCTACGAGCAGTACTTC. Translating gives CAISGERSAYEQYF.

The rearrangement links TRBV5-4 to TRBJ1-2; no definite D call. There are 14 residues in the CDR3. The ends were cut back, 0 bases at V and 8 bases at J, with 14 bases in the middle. The germline gives CDR1 SGHNT, CDR2 YYREEE (reference sequence). CDR3 loop: CASSLGGGSQGYTF. For the CDR3, the DNA is TGTGCCAGCAGCTTGGGTGGAGGGAGCCAGGGCTACACCTTC. The complete variable domain, with remaining parts taken from reference TRBV5-4 and TRBJ1-2, reads ETGVTQSPTHLIKTRGQQVTLRCSSQSGHNTVSWYQQALGQGPQFIFQYYREEENGRGNFPPRFSGLQFPNYSSELNVNALELDDSALYLCASSLGGGSQGYTFGSGTRLTVV.

J is TRBJ1-4 and V is TRBV5-1, with 7 nucleotides matching TRBD1. The germline gives CDR1 SGHRS, CDR2 YFSETQ. This CDR3 is 13 amino acids long. V shed 5 bases and J 11 bases; nucleotides not matched to a gene: 9. As DNA, the CDR3 is TGCGCCAGCAGGTCGGGACAGCCAGGGAAACTGTTTTTT. Translating it yields CASRSGQPGKLFF.

A remark on this clone: The sample holds other DNA sequences that translate to the same CDR3. This chain connects TRBV6-5 to TRBJ2-3; 7 nucleotides match TRBD2. Losses at the gene ends were 2 bases for V and 3 bases for J; bases not matched to a gene: 5. CDR3 length: 15 amino acids. From germline, CDR1 is MNHEY and CDR2 SVGAGI. For the CDR3, the DNA is TGTGCCAGCAGTTACGGTGCGGGAGTAACAGATACGCAGTATTTT. Translated, it gives CASSYGAGVTDTQYF.

A single count supports this clone. The chain links TRBV5-1 to TRBJ2-1; tentatively, D is TRBD1 (5 bases). Trimming cost V 3 bases and J 3 bases, with 10 bases left between them. CDR3 length: 14 amino acids. Per germline, CDR1 SGHRS and CDR2 YFSETQ. The CDR3 sequence: CASSSTQGYNEQFF. The CDR3 DNA is TGCGCCAGCAGCTCCACCCAGGGCTACAATGAGCAGTTCTTC.

V gene TRBV28 combines with J gene TRBJ1-5, with D perhaps TRBD1 (6 bases). This CDR3 is built from 14 residues. Trimming stripped 8 bases from V and 3 bases from J, with 14 bases between. The germline CDR1 and CDR2 sequences are MDHEN and SYDVKM. CDR3 region: CASGADRLNQPQHF. As DNA, the CDR3 is TGTGCCAGCGGAGCGGACAGACTCAATCAGCCCCAGCATTTT.

The J gene is TRBJ1-4, the V gene TRBV5-1; D perhaps matches TRBD1 (5 bases). Germline V gives CDR1 SGHRS, CDR2 YFSETQ. V lost 4 bases and J 0 bases, leaving 13 bases between the germline ends. This CDR3 comprises 16 residues. The CDR3 region is CASSPGTPATNEKLFF. For the CDR3, the DNA is TGCGCCAGCAGCCCTGGGACTCCGGCAACTAATGAAAAACTGTTTTTT. Full variable domain (missing parts from reference TRBV5-1 and TRBJ1-4): KAGVTQTPRYLIKTRGQQVTLSCSPISGHRSVSWYQQTPGQGLQFLFEYFSETQRNKGNFPGRFSGRQFSNSRSEMNVSTLELGDSALYLCASSPGTPATNEKLFFGSGTQLSVL.

This CDR3 is CASSFEGRYEQYF. Here the CDR3 DNA reads TGTGCCAGCAGTTTCGAGGGCCGCTACGAGCAGTACTTC. The V call is TRBV28, the J call TRBJ2-7, with D maybe TRBD2 (5 bases). This CDR3 contains 13 residues. The V end lost 3 bases, the J end lost 3 bases, and 9 bases lay between the germline ends. Germline CDR1 is MDHEN and CDR2 is SYDVKM.

This chain joins TRBV19 and TRBJ2-7; a weak D match, TRBD1 (6 bases). V was clipped by 4 bases and J by 3 bases, with 7 bases between them. The CDR3 spans 12 residues. CDR1 LNHDA and CDR2 SQIVND come from the germline V gene (reference sequence). CDR3 protein: CASSKDSYEQYF. The CDR3 nucleotides read TGTGCCAGTAGTAAGGACAGCTACGAGCAGTACTTC.

The V call is TRBV7-8, the J call TRBJ2-7; 8 bases are a match to TRBD1. The CDR3 totals 14 residues. J was trimmed by 4 bases and V by 1 base; bases with no gene match: 3. Germline V CDR1 and CDR2: SGHVS, FQNEAQ. CDR3 region: CASSLGTGLYEQYF. CDR3 DNA: TGTGCCAGCAGCTTAGGGACAGGGTTATACGAGCAGTACTTC. The full variable domain, rest sourced from reference TRBV7-8 and TRBJ2-7, is GAGVSQSPRYKVAKRGQDVALRCDPISGHVSLFWYQQALGQGPEFLTYFQNEAQLDKSGLPSDRFFAERPEGSVSTLKIQRTQQEDSAVYLCASSLGTGLYEQYFGPGTRLTVT.

J is TRBJ2-5 and V is TRBV11-2, with 8 nucleotides matching TRBD1. The DNA matches TRBJ2-7 better at its end, which makes the J call doubtful. Germline assignment: CDR1 SGHAT and CDR2 FQNNGV. The CDR3 is 14 amino acids. The CDR3 DNA sequence: TGTGCCAGCAGCTTAACAGGGGGAACCTACGAGCAGTACTTC. Its translation is CASSLTGGTYEQYF.

The chain combines TRBV6-4 with TRBJ2-7; 8 bases agree with TRBD1. The CDR3 loop spans 14 amino acids. V lost 4 bases, J lost 6 bases, and 8 bases stayed unmatched. Germline CDR1 and CDR2: MRHNA and SNTAGT. CDR3 amino acids: CASSAPRDRGEQYF. The CDR3 DNA follows: TGTGCCAGCAGTGCCCCACGAGACAGGGGCGAGCAGTACTTC.

The chain uses TRBV18 and TRBJ2-5; a weak D match, TRBD2 (5 bases). The better agreement between TRBJ2-7 and the DNA end casts doubt on the J call. Germline V gene lookup returns CDR1 KGHSH and CDR2 LQKENI. The CDR3 runs to 13 residues. The CDR3 protein is CASSPEVSYEQYF. As DNA, the CDR3 is TGTGCCAGCTCACCGGAGGTCTCCTACGAGCAGTACTTC.

The chain combines TRBV6-5 with TRBJ2-7; D is possibly TRBD1 or TRBD2 (5 bases each). The CDR3 is made up of 13 amino acids. Per the germline V gene, CDR1 is MNHEY and CDR2 is SVGAGI. The ends were cut back, 5 bases at V and 2 bases at J, with 10 bases in the middle. CDR3 bases: TGTGCCAGCAGTCGGGACCGGACCTACGAGCAGTACTTC. It yields the protein CASSRDRTYEQYF.